The entry that follows covers one T cell receptor beta chain sequence. Its antigen remains unknown. This entry is derived from a study of shared clonotypes between healthy human individuals. Some clones are missing from TCRdb's copy, which holds only in-frame ones; the method was immunoSEQ multiplex PCR. The table has about 2.3 million clones, around 92% seen once; the top ten hold 0.37%. The CDR3 has 16 residues. The junction had 6 bases not matched to a gene; V was cut back by 3 bases and J by 6 bases. CDR1 and CDR2 (germline): SGHDN, FVKESK. Study-level findings and limits: Naive CD4 clonotype sharing across a few donors was approximately 5%. Only blood was sampled; tissue repertoires likely differ.

The TCR was taken from a man younger than 35 in good health. Some clones in this sample may be carry-over from other donors' samples. The chain uses TRBV14 and TRBJ2-2; the match to TRBD1 covers 11 bases. The sequenced material came from naive CD4+ T cells from PBMCs. Subset of the sample: CD45RA+ positively selected. CDR3 sequence: CASSHLDRGLSGELFF. The DNA for the CDR3 is TGTGCCAGCAGCCACTTGGACAGGGGGCTTTCCGGGGAGCTGTTTTTT.